The clone carrying this T cell receptor (beta chain) was recorded once. Germline V gives CDR1 SNHLY, CDR2 FYNNEI. The V segment lost 6 bases and the J segment 5 bases; nucleotides outside the gene matches: 6. CDR3 length: 13 residues. Noted time point: pretreatment peripheral blood. Per-patient samples, pretreatment and on-treatment, numbered 1 to 8. Synthetic TCR analog templates were spiked into each PCR. Clones were read by immunoSEQ multiplex PCR, and TCRdb kept only the in-frame ones, dropping some. The sample lists fewer than 65,000 clones, about 81% occurring once. This specimen comes from a study of PD-L1 blockade in urothelial cancer. The wider study: Researchers looked at the blood 3 weeks (second dose) and 6 weeks after treatment began. T cells numbered a median of approximately 150,000 in the blood samples.

This clonotype was obtained from a man aged 65 to 79 with urothelial cancer. Sequenced material: PBMCs, taken around atezolizumab (anti-PD-L1) treatment. The gene calls are TRBV2 and TRBJ1-1; TRBD1 agrees at 7 bases. CDR3 nucleotides: TGTGCCAGCAGCCTTGACAGGGAGACTGAAGCTTTCTTT. It encodes CASSLDRETEAFF. The full variable domain, its missing parts supplied by reference TRBV2 and TRBJ1-1, is EPEVTQTPSHQVTQMGQEVILRCVPISNHLYFYWYRQILGQKVEFLVSFYNNEISEKSEIFDDQFSVERPDGSNFTLKIRSTKLEDSAMYFCASSLDRETEAFFGQGTRLTVV.